The rows below give T cell receptor beta chains drawn from one sample of a study of T cells in localized non-small cell lung cancer. Produced via immunoSEQ multiplex PCR; TCRdb's table is partial and in-frame only. This table holds around 100,000 clones, 87% found once. Sequenced material: peripheral blood, taken before any cancer treatment. These receptors all stem from a man aged 35 to 70 with stage I squamous cell lung carcinoma. Both conserved end residues are part of each CDR3. The D gene is left open where the match is weak. Size is omitted from some rows. Given values are once, few, many or a class for expanded clones.

clone_size | j_call | d_call | v_call | cdr3_aa | cdr3_nt
- | TRBJ1-2 | TRBD1 | TRBV5-1 | CASSLGGGVYGYTF | TGCGCCAGCAGCTTAGGAGGGGGCGTTTATGGCTACACCTTC
- | TRBJ1-2 | - | TRBV7-8 | CASSLEGAPRGYTF | TGTGCCAGCAGCTTAGAAGGGGCTCCTCGTGGCTACACCTTC
- | TRBJ1-1 | - | TRBV7-6 | CASSLRHQNTEAFF | TGTGCCAGCAGCTTGCGACACCAGAACACTGAAGCTTTCTTT
- | TRBJ1-1 | TRBD1 | TRBV2 | CASSWDRVETEAFF | TGTGCCAGCAGCTGGGACAGGGTGGAAACTGAAGCTTTCTTT
- | TRBJ2-7 | - | TRBV19 | CASSTTGSDEQYF | TGTGCCAGTAGTACAACAGGGAGCGACGAGCAGTACTTC
- | TRBJ2-4 | TRBD2 | TRBV5-4 | CASSLVLAGGPGKNIQYF | TGTGCCAGCAGCTTGGTTCTAGCGGGGGGGCCTGGCAAAAACATTCAGTACTTC
- | TRBJ1-4 | - | TRBV2 | CASSGPGTNEKLFF | TGTGCCAGCAGTGGTCCCGGGACTAATGAAAAACTGTTTTTT
- | TRBJ2-5 | - | TRBV5-6 | CASSLGNAGLGETQYF | TGTGCCAGCAGCTTGGGAAATGCAGGGTTGGGAGAGACCCAGTACTTC
- | TRBJ2-1 | TRBD1 | TRBV30 | CAWSPRPRAGGNYNEQFF | TGTGCCTGGAGCCCCCGCCCCCGTGCAGGGGGAAACTACAATGAGCAGTTCTTC
- | TRBJ1-1 | - | TRBV7-6 | CASSLAKGTEAFF | TGTGCCAGCAGCTTAGCGAAGGGGACTGAAGCTTTCTTT
- | TRBJ1-3 | - | TRBV4-2 | CASSQDRRGYSGNTIYF | TGTGCCAGCAGCCAAGACCGGAGGGGGTATTCTGGAAACACCATATATTTT
once | TRBJ1-1 | - | TRBV29-1 | CSVRAKGQNTEAFF | TGCAGCGTCAGGGCTAAGGGACAGAACACTGAAGCTTTCTTT
- | TRBJ2-5 | TRBD1 | TRBV7-9 | CASSKWTGEETQYF | TGTGCCAGCAGCAAATGGACAGGGGAAGAGACCCAGTACTTC
- | TRBJ2-1 | TRBD2 | TRBV9 | CASSVRSGAEQFF | TGTGCCAGCAGCGTTAGGAGCGGGGCTGAGCAGTTCTTC
- | TRBJ2-7 | - | TRBV5-1 | CASSPQGPSYEQYF | TGCGCCAGCAGTCCCCAGGGGCCCTCCTACGAGCAGTACTTC
- | TRBJ2-3 | - | TRBV27 | CASSLGQGWTDTQYF | TGTGCCAGCAGTTTAGGTCAGGGATGGACAGATACGCAGTATTTT
- | TRBJ1-2 | - | TRBV7-2 | CASSLGGNYGYTF | TGTGCCAGCAGCTTAGGCGGGAACTATGGCTACACCTTC
- | TRBJ2-1 | TRBD2 | TRBV7-9 | CASSPRGGVAGSNEQFF | TGTGCCAGCAGCCCGCGTGGGGGGGTAGCGGGAAGCAATGAGCAGTTCTTC
- | TRBJ1-6 | - | TRBV7-9 | CASSSRTPGQYNSPLHF | TGTGCCAGCAGCTCCCGGACACCCGGACAATATAATTCACCCCTCCACTTT
- | TRBJ2-7 | TRBD1 | TRBV2 | CASSGGTGRTYEQYF | TGTGCCAGCAGTGGGGGGACAGGACGCACCTACGAGCAGTACTTC
- | TRBJ2-3 | - | TRBV7-9 | CASSYWRGGFTDTQYF | TGTGCCAGCTCCTATTGGAGGGGGGGTTTCACAGATACGCAGTATTTT
- | TRBJ1-6 | TRBD1 | TRBV11-2 | CASSIGQGPYNSPLHF | TGTGCCAGCAGCATTGGACAGGGCCCTTATAATTCACCCCTCCACTTT
- | TRBJ1-4 | - | TRBV2 | CASKKGWLTNEKLFF | TGTGCCAGCAAGAAGGGTTGGTTGACTAATGAAAAACTGTTTTTT
- | TRBJ1-5 | - | TRBV29-1 | CSVGHSNQPQHF | TGCAGCGTTGGACATAGCAATCAGCCCCAGCATTTT
- | TRBJ1-1 | - | TRBV2 | CASSDSLAGANTEAFF | TGTGCCAGCAGTGACAGTTTGGCAGGGGCTAACACTGAAGCTTTCTTT
few | TRBJ1-4 | TRBD1 | TRBV4-1 | CASRQDGTGVEKLFF | TGCGCCAGCAGGCAAGACGGGACAGGGGTTGAAAAACTGTTTTTT
few | TRBJ2-3 | - | TRBV5-1 | CASSLEGYTDTQYF | TGCGCCAGCAGCTTGGAAGGCTATACAGATACGCAGTATTTT
- | TRBJ1-3 | TRBD1 | TRBV6-6 | CASRTQGAIGNTIYF | TGTGCCAGCAGAACACAGGGGGCTATAGGAAACACCATATATTTT
- | TRBJ1-1 | - | TRBV4-2 | CASSPPSQGTEAFF | TGTGCCAGCAGCCCCCCCTCACAAGGCACTGAAGCTTTCTTT
- | TRBJ2-2 | TRBD1 | TRBV18 | CASSPAWTGGTGELFF | TGTGCCAGCTCACCCGCCTGGACAGGGGGCACCGGGGAGCTGTTTTTT
once | TRBJ2-5 | TRBD2 | TRBV5-6 | CASSFFLAGASLETQYF | TGTGCCAGCAGCTTCTTTCTAGCGGGGGCATCGTTGGAGACCCAGTACTTC
- | TRBJ1-2 | - | TRBV27 | CASRPWGLNYGYTF | TGTGCCAGCAGGCCGTGGGGTCTCAACTATGGCTACACCTTC
- | TRBJ2-5 | TRBD1 | TRBV10-1 | CASSSDRETQYF | TGCGCCAGCAGCTCGGACAGGGAGACCCAGTACTTC
- | TRBJ1-1 | - | TRBV6-5 | CASSSLRRAFF | TGTGCCAGCAGTTCCCTCAGGAGGGCTTTCTTT
- | TRBJ2-7 | - | TRBV6-1 | CASQWAQGPGYEQYF | TGTGCCAGCCAGTGGGCCCAGGGGCCGGGGTACGAGCAGTACTTC
- | TRBJ1-5 | - | TRBV15 | CATSRETSWRGNQPQHF | TGTGCCACCAGCAGAGAGACGTCGTGGAGGGGCAATCAGCCCCAGCATTTT
- | TRBJ1-5 | - | TRBV10-3 | CAISEGPLSNQPQHF | TGTGCCATCAGTGAGGGACCTCTAAGCAATCAGCCCCAGCATTTT
- | TRBJ1-6 | - | TRBV2 | CASSEALKAYNSPLHF | TGTGCCAGCAGTGAAGCGCTAAAAGCCTATAATTCACCCCTCCACTTT
- | TRBJ1-2 | TRBD1 | TRBV10-3 | CAISDYIGTGDMNYGYTF | TGTGCCATCAGTGATTATATTGGGACAGGGGATATGAACTATGGCTACACCTTC
- | TRBJ2-5 | - | TRBV2 | CASSLRGETQYF | TGTGCCAGCAGCCTAAGGGGAGAGACCCAGTACTTC
once | TRBJ1-2 | - | TRBV2 | CASNKEGDGYTF | TGTGCCAGCAACAAGGAAGGGGATGGCTACACCTTC
- | TRBJ1-1 | - | TRBV4-1 | CASSTGRNTEAFF | TGCGCCAGCAGCACAGGGCGGAACACTGAAGCTTTCTTT
- | TRBJ1-4 | - | TRBV5-1 | CASSPTPQRANEKLFF | TGCGCCAGCAGCCCCACCCCCCAGAGGGCTAATGAAAAACTGTTTTTT
- | TRBJ2-1 | TRBD2 | TRBV7-2 | CASSRAPLAEISYNEQFF | TGTGCCAGCAGCCGTGCCCCCCTAGCGGAGATCTCCTACAATGAGCAGTTCTTC
few | TRBJ1-1 | TRBD1 | TRBV19 | CASSQGDRGRRTEAFF | TGTGCCAGTAGTCAGGGAGACAGGGGGCGCAGGACTGAAGCTTTCTTT
- | TRBJ1-1 | - | TRBV19 | CASTRRGANTEAFF | TGTGCCAGTACGCGTCGGGGGGCGAACACTGAAGCTTTCTTT
- | TRBJ1-5 | - | TRBV18 | CASSPPTGAKNQPQHF | TGTGCCAGCTCACCACCGACGGGGGCGAAGAATCAGCCCCAGCATTTT
once | TRBJ2-7 | - | TRBV10-3 | CAIRMTEGEQYF | TGTGCCATCAGAATGACGGAGGGGGAGCAGTACTTC
- | TRBJ2-7 | TRBD1 | TRBV7-9 | CASSLGTGSEQYF | TGTGCCAGCAGCTTAGGGACAGGGAGCGAGCAGTACTTC
- | TRBJ1-5 | - | TRBV6-1 | CASSENTGNQPQHF | TGTGCCAGCAGTGAAAACACAGGGAATCAGCCCCAGCATTTT
- | TRBJ2-1 | - | TRBV7-2 | CASSLAGGTYNEQFF | TGTGCCAGCAGCTTAGCAGGCGGGACCTACAATGAGCAGTTCTTC